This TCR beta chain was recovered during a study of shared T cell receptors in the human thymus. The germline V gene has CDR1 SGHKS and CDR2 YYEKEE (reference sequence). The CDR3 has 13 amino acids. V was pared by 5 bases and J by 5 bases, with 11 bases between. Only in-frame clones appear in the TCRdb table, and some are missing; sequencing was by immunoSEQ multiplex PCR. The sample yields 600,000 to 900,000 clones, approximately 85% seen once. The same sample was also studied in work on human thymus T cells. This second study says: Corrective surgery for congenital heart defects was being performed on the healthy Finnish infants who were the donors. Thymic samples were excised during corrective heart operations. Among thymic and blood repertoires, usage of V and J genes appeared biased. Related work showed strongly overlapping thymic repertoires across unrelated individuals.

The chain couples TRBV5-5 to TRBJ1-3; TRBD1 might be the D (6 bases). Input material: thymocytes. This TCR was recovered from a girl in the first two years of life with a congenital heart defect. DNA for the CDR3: TGTGCCAGCAGTTACAGGGCTAGAAACACCATATATTTT. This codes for CASSYRARNTIYF.